The clone carrying this TCR beta chain was recorded a few times. The sample originates from a study of blood T cells in healthy people across ages. Using a J-beta primer mix together with a sample-barcoded 5' primer, a second PCR was run for roughly 6 to 11 cycles. One entry per CDR3 protein, called by TCRdb with MiXCR from the 5' RACE reads. This sample has 450,000 to 600,000 distinct CDR3 sequences; 25% to 35% occur once, and the top ten carry approximately 3.3%. CDR1 and CDR2 from the germline V gene are SGHRS and YFSETQ. The CDR3 is made up of 15 amino acids. Trimming left V 3 bases short and J 3 bases short, with 14 bases between. The sample was also reused in another study, on T cells of mothers and their children.

The source is a boy under 10 years old in good health. The V call is TRBV5-1, the J call TRBJ2-3; a possible D gene is TRBD1 (7 bases). The specimen was blood. The CDR3 is CASSSQGGKTDTQYF. As DNA, the CDR3 is TGCGCCAGCAGCTCCCAGGGGGGTAAGACAGATACGCAGTATTTT.